Shown below are 26 T cell receptor beta chains from a single sample sequenced in a study of cytomegalovirus exposure and HLA in healthy donors. Primers: 60 Vbeta forward and 13 Jbeta reverse. Repertoires were generated with immunoSEQ multiplex PCR, while TCRdb's copy carries only in-frame clones and drops some. The table records approximately 170,000 clones, approximately 71% of them present only once. What was sequenced was PBMCs. The receptors stem from a woman aged 18-29 years in good health and CMV-seropositive.

J is TRBJ2-1 and V is TRBV2; TRBD2 agrees at 10 bases. CDR1 is SNHLY, CDR2 FYNNEI, per germline. Losses at the gene ends were 8 bases for V and 8 bases for J; bases not matched to a gene: 6. The CDR3 has 13 amino acids. CDR3 sequence reads: CASLAGVGDEQFF. For the CDR3, the DNA is TGTGCCAGCCTAGCGGGAGTGGGAGATGAGCAGTTCTTC.

This clone was counted once. V usage is TRBV30 and J usage is TRBJ1-4; perhaps TRBD1 as D (5 bases). Trimming took 3 bases from V and 7 from J, leaving 15 bases between them. CDR3 length: 14 residues. Germline-derived CDR1 and CDR2 are GTSNPN and SVGIG (reference sequence). This CDR3 reads CAWSGSGYGEKLFF. The CDR3 DNA follows: TGTGCCTGGAGCGGCTCAGGGTACGGTGAAAAACTGTTTTTT. Supplemented by reference TRBV30 and TRBJ1-4, the full variable domain reads SQTIHQWPATLVQPVGSPLSLECTVEGTSNPNLYWYRQAAGRGLQLLFYSVGIGQISSEVPQNLSASRPQDRQFILSSKKLLLSDSGFYLCAWSGSGYGEKLFFGSGTQLSVL.

The gene calls are TRBV2 and TRBJ2-6; TRBD1 agrees at 7 bases. The ends lost 3 bases at V and 10 bases at J; junction bases unmatched: 12. The germline CDR1 and CDR2 sequences are SNHLY and FYNNEI. The CDR3 is 16 amino acids. CDR3 coding DNA: TGTGCCAGCAGTGACTTTCAGGGACAGCGTCCAAACGTCCTGACTTTC. Its translation is CASSDFQGQRPNVLTF.

V and J are TRBV5-4 and TRBJ1-2, with a tentative D call TRBD1 (5 bases). Germline V lookup: CDR1 SGHNT, CDR2 YYREEE (reference sequence). The CDR3 is 13 amino acids. V was trimmed by 2 bases and J by 7 bases, leaving 12 bases between them. In DNA, the CDR3 is TGTGCCAGCAGCTTCAGTGGGGGGAGTGGCTACACCTTC. Translated: CASSFSGGSGYTF.

CDR3 DNA: TGTGCCAGCAGTTACGGGGACAGAGACTACGAGCAGTACTTC. It translates to CASSYGDRDYEQYF. The chain has TRBV6-6 and TRBJ2-7; TRBD1 matches 7 bases. The J segment lost 3 bases and the V segment lost 2 bases, leaving 4 bases of the junction unmatched. The CDR3 runs to 14 residues. Per the germline V gene, CDR1 is MNHNY and CDR2 is SVGAGI (reference sequence).

The DNA for the CDR3 is TGTGCCAGCAGTGTTTCCGGGACAGACAACCCCGGGGAGCTGTTTTTT. It codes for CASSVSGTDNPGELFF. This chain connects TRBV6-4 to TRBJ2-2, with 7 bases fitting TRBD1. The CDR3 runs to 16 residues. CDR1 is MRHNA, CDR2 SNTAGT, per germline. The V and J ends lost 4 bases and 6 bases, in that order; junction bases with no gene match: 11.

The V call is TRBV28, the J call TRBJ1-5, with TRBD1 matching over 7 bases. Germline values: CDR1 MDHEN, CDR2 SYDVKM. This CDR3 is built from 16 residues. V shed 6 bases, J shed 7 bases, and the junction held 15 bases outside the gene matches. CDR3 protein: CASRSGQARYLQPQHF. In DNA form, the CDR3 reads TGTGCCAGCAGATCCGGACAGGCCCGATACTTACAGCCCCAGCATTTT.

This chain connects TRBV6-6 to TRBJ2-3; 11 bases match TRBD2. CDR3 length equals 16 residues. Germline values: CDR1 MNHNY, CDR2 SVGAGI (reference sequence). J gave up 0 bases and V 7 bases, and 6 bases lay outside the gene matches. CDR3 sequence reads: CASMLLAGVSTDTQYF. For the CDR3, the DNA is TGTGCCAGCATGCTACTAGCGGGGGTGAGCACAGATACGCAGTATTTT.

The chain carries TRBV7-9 and TRBJ2-3; 8 bases match TRBD2. Germline V gene sequence: CDR1 SEHNR, CDR2 FQNEAQ (reference sequence). V lost 0 bases and J lost 0; bases outside the gene matches: 2. The CDR3 runs to 16 residues. The CDR3 coding sequence is TGTGCCAGCAGCTTAGCTAGCGGGACCAGCACAGATACGCAGTATTTT. This sequence encodes CASSLASGTSTDTQYF.

This clone has just a few counts. V gene TRBV4-2 combines with J gene TRBJ1-1; D is unclear. Trimming left V 3 bases short and J 4 bases short, with 18 bases between. There are 16 residues in the CDR3. Germline V gene sequence: CDR1 LGHNA, CDR2 YNFKEQ. CDR3 sequence reads: CASSHPPTEVGTEAFF. Here the CDR3 DNA reads TGTGCCAGCAGCCATCCCCCCACGGAGGTAGGCACTGAAGCTTTCTTT.

As DNA, the CDR3 is TGTGCCAGCAGTGCACAGCAGAACACTGAAGCTTTCTTT. Translated: CASSAQQNTEAFF. This chain links TRBV6-1 with TRBJ1-1, with D unclear. V was cut by 4 bases and J by 1 base, with 7 bases left in between. The length of the CDR3 is 13 residues. Germline-derived CDR1 and CDR2 are MNHNS and SASEGT.

The V gene is TRBV4-2, the J gene TRBJ2-7, with a weak D call TRBD2 (6 bases). V was clipped by 0 bases and J by 2 bases, with 11 bases between them. Germline V lookup: CDR1 LGHNA, CDR2 YNFKEQ. This CDR3 has 15 residues. CDR3 region: CASSQDRGSPYEQYF. CDR3 coding DNA: TGTGCCAGCAGCCAAGATCGGGGGAGTCCCTACGAGCAGTACTTC.

The chain has TRBV5-1 and TRBJ1-2; tentatively, D is TRBD1 (6 bases). The V end was cut by 5 bases, the J end by 7 bases, with 24 bases between. CDR1 SGHRS and CDR2 YFSETQ come from the germline V gene. The CDR3 loop spans 16 amino acids. In nucleotides, the CDR3 is TGCGCCAGCAGTCGTGACTTCCGCCCAGGGGTCGGTGGCTACACCTTC. This encodes CASSRDFRPGVGGYTF.

This chain uses TRBV4-3 with TRBJ1-2; possible D gene TRBD1, 6 bases. The ends were cut back, 1 base at V and 6 bases at J, with 9 bases in the middle. Germline lookup yields CDR1 LGHNA and CDR2 YSLEER. The CDR3 has 13 residues. The CDR3 loop is CASSQVGANGYTF. The CDR3 DNA is TGCGCCAGCAGCCAAGTGGGGGCTAATGGCTACACCTTC.

This clone was counted between two and nine times. The CDR3 DNA sequence: TGTGCCAGCAGTCCTGAGGGGGAGACCTACACCTTC. Translated, it gives CASSPEGETYTF. This sequence joins TRBV6-5 and TRBJ1-2; perhaps TRBD1 as D (6 bases). Trimming removed 5 bases at V and 10 bases at J, with 14 bases between. This CDR3 region has 12 residues. CDR1 is MNHEY and CDR2 is SVGAGI in the germline V gene.

The V and J genes are TRBV19 and TRBJ2-7; maybe TRBD1 (6 bases). Germline V gene lookup returns CDR1 LNHDA and CDR2 SQIVND (reference sequence). The V end lost 9 bases, the J end lost 1 base, and 16 bases lay between the germline ends. This CDR3 is 14 amino acids long. The CDR3 loop is CASRPGQRSYEQYF. In DNA, the CDR3 is TGTGCCAGCAGACCGGGACAACGATCCTACGAGCAGTACTTC. The full variable domain, its missing parts supplied by reference TRBV19 and TRBJ2-7, is DGGITQSPKYLFRKEGQNVTLSCEQNLNHDAMYWYRQDPGQGLRLIYYSQIVNDFQKGDIAEGYSVSREKKESFPLTVTSAQKNPTAFYLCASRPGQRSYEQYFGPGTRLTVT.

This clone was picked up one time. This chain uses TRBV7-3 with TRBJ2-3; TRBD2 might be the D (5 bases). Germline assignment: CDR1 SGHTA and CDR2 FQGTGA. The CDR3 has 15 residues. The ends were cut back, 5 bases at V and 1 base at J, with 13 bases in the middle. This CDR3 reads CASSLTNSRTDTQYF. DNA of the CDR3: TGTGCCAGCAGCCTGACTAATTCGCGCACAGATACGCAGTATTTT.

The chain joins TRBV28 to TRBJ1-1; TRBD1 might be the D (5 bases). V lost 3 bases and J lost 2, with 13 bases in between. In germline, CDR1 is MDHEN, CDR2 SYDVKM. The CDR3 consists of 15 residues. The CDR3 DNA sequence: TGTGCCAGCAGTTTCCCTCAGGGCACAAACACTGAAGCTTTCTTT. It codes for CASSFPQGTNTEAFF.

This chain uses TRBV19 with TRBJ2-1, with D perhaps TRBD1 (7 bases). V lost 6 bases, J lost 3 bases, and 12 bases lay in between. The germline V gene encodes CDR1 LNHDA and CDR2 SQIVND (reference sequence). This CDR3 has 14 residues. The CDR3 coding sequence is TGTGCCAGTAGAAGGGGGCGGGGCTACAATGAGCAGTTCTTC. Its protein is CASRRGRGYNEQFF.

This clone has only a few counts. The V gene is TRBV25-1, the J gene TRBJ2-3; 10 bases fit TRBD2. V trimming: 5 bases; J trimming: 6 bases; junction bases outside the gene matches: 5. The CDR3 is 14 residues long. Germline loops: CDR1 MGHDK, CDR2 SYGVNS. CDR3 in DNA: TGTGCCAGCAGTCAGAGACTAGCGGGCGATACGCAGTATTTT. As protein: CASSQRLAGDTQYF.

CDR3 bases: TGTGCCAGCAGCTTAGACAGCGATGGCTACACCTTC. Amino acid sequence: CASSLDSDGYTF. This sequence joins TRBV5-6 and TRBJ1-2, with a tentative D call TRBD1 (5 bases). Germline CDR1 SGHDT, CDR2 YYEEEE. There are 12 residues in the CDR3. V was clipped by 2 bases and J by 6 bases, with 8 bases between them.

The sample holds a few counts of this clone. The chain has TRBV12-5 and TRBJ2-1; 10 positions agree with TRBD2. The CDR3 loop spans 16 amino acids. Germline CDR1 LGHNT, CDR2 FRNRAP. V shed 7 bases, J shed 4 bases, and the junction held 10 bases outside the gene matches. The CDR3 here is CASDPSGSQSYNEQFF. The CDR3 DNA reads as TGTGCTAGTGACCCTAGCGGGAGTCAGTCGTACAATGAGCAGTTCTTC.

This clone came up once. The chain has TRBV7-9 and TRBJ1-4; D may be TRBD1 (5 bases). The CDR3 extends over 18 amino acids. Trimming removed 5 bases at V and 0 bases at J, with 19 bases between. The germline CDR1 and CDR2 sequences are SEHNR and FQNEAQ (reference sequence). As DNA, the CDR3 is TGTGCCAGCAGCCCTCCGGTGGGACTGGGATCAACTAATGAAAAACTGTTTTTT. Amino acid sequence: CASSPPVGLGSTNEKLFF.

The chain couples TRBV6-1 to TRBJ1-5, with D perhaps TRBD1 (5 bases). The CDR3 runs 12 residues. V lost 9 bases and J lost 6, with 12 bases in between. The germline CDR1 and CDR2 sequences are MNHNS and SASEGT. The CDR3 is CASEGAPQPQHF. In nucleotides, the CDR3 is TGTGCCAGTGAAGGGGCCCCTCAGCCCCAGCATTTT.

This sequence joins TRBV6-5 and TRBJ2-1, with D possibly being TRBD2 (6 bases). The length of the CDR3 is 11 residues. Trimming pared 10 bases from V and 6 bases from J, leaving 10 bases between. CDR1 and CDR2 from the germline V gene are MNHEY and SVGAGI. The CDR3, as DNA: TGTGCCACCTGGAGGGGCAATGAGCAGTTCTTC. The encoded protein is CATWRGNEQFF.

The rearrangement joins TRBV7-2 to TRBJ1-5, with 7 bases that match TRBD1. The CDR3 is 14 residues long. V gave up 5 bases and J gave up 6 bases; unmatched junction bases: 7. CDR1 and CDR2 (germline): SGHTA, FQGNSA. The CDR3 coding sequence is TGTGCCAGCAGCCCTCGACAGGGAGGTCAGCCCCAGCATTTT. This codes for CASSPRQGGQPQHF.